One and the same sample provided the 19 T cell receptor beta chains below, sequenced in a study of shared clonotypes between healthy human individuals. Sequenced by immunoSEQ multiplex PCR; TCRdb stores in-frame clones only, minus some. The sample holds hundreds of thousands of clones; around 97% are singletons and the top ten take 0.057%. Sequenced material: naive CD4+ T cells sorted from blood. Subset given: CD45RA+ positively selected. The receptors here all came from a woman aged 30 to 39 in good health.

The CDR3 protein is CASSFVGLVGYTF. The CDR3 DNA is TGTGCCAGCAGTTTTGTGGGGTTGGTTGGCTACACCTTC. The chain recombines TRBV27 with TRBJ1-2; D call uncertain. V was clipped by 3 bases and J by 7 bases, with 12 bases between them. Per germline, CDR1 MNHEY and CDR2 SMNVEV (reference sequence). The CDR3 extends over 13 amino acids.

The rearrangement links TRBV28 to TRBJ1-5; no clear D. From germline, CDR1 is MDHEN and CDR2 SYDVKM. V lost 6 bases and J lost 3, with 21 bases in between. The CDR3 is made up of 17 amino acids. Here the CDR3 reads CASSEAGSGVNNQPQHF. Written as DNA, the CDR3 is TGTGCCAGCAGCGAAGCCGGTAGCGGGGTCAACAATCAGCCCCAGCATTTT.

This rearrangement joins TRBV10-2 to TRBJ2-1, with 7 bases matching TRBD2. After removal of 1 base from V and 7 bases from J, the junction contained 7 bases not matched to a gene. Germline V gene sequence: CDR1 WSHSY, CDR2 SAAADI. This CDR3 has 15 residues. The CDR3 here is CASSELGRERNEQFF. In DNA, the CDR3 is TGCGCCAGCAGTGAGTTGGGGCGGGAGCGGAATGAGCAGTTCTTC.

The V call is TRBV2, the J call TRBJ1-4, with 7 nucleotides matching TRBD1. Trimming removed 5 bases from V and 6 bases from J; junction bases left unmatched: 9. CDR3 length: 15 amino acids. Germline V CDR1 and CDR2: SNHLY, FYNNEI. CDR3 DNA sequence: TGTGCCAGCAGTCGGCGAGGGGGCGGCGATGAAAAACTGTTTTTT. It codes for CASSRRGGGDEKLFF.

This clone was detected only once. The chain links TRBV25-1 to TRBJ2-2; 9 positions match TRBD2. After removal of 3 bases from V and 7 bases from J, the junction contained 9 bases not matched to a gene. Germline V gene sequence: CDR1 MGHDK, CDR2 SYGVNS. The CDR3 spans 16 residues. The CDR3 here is CASSDGGTSYSGELFF. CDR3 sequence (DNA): TGTGCCAGCAGTGACGGCGGGACTAGCTATAGCGGGGAGCTGTTTTTT.

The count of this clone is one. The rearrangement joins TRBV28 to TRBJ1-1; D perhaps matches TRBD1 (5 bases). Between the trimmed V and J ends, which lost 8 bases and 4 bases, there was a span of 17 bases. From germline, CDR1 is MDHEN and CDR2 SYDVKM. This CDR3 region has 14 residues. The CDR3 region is CASAGGAGITEAFF. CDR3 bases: TGTGCCAGCGCTGGTGGGGCAGGGATCACTGAAGCTTTCTTT. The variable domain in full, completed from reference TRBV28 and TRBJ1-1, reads DVKVTQSSRYLVKRTGEKVFLECVQDMDHENMFWYRQDPGLGLRLIYFSYDVKMKEKGDIPEGYSVSREKKERFSLILESASTNQTSMYLCASAGGAGITEAFFGQGTRLTVV.

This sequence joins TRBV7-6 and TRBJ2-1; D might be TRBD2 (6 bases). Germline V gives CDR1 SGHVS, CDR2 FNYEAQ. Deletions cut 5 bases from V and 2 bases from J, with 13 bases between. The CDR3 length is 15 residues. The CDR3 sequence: CASSLLAQPYNEQFF. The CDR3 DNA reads TGTGCCAGCAGCCTACTAGCCCAGCCCTACAATGAGCAGTTCTTC.

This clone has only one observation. The CDR3 coding sequence is TGTGCCAGCAGTTATTCAGGGTTCACCGGGGAGCTGTTTTTT. It yields the protein CASSYSGFTGELFF. The rearrangement links TRBV28 to TRBJ2-2, with a tentative D call TRBD1 (5 bases). The ends were cut back, 4 bases at V and 4 bases at J, with 10 bases in the middle. This CDR3 has 14 residues. Germline V gene lookup returns CDR1 MDHEN and CDR2 SYDVKM.

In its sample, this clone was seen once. The CDR3 nucleotides are TGCGCCAGCAGCCAAGATCGCCAGGGCAGGGGCAATCAGCCCCAGCATTTT. Translated, it gives CASSQDRQGRGNQPQHF. This chain uses TRBV4-1 with TRBJ1-5, with D tentatively TRBD1 (5 bases). CDR1 and CDR2 from the germline V gene are MGHRA and YSYEKL. Trimming left V 0 bases short and J 2 bases short, with 14 bases between. The CDR3 has 17 amino acids.

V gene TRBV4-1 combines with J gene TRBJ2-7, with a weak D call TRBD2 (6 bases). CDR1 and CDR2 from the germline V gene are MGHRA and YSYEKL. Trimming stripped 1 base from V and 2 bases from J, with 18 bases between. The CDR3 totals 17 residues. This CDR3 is CASSQAGELPNPYEQYF. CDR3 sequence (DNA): TGCGCCAGCAGCCAAGCGGGGGAGCTGCCAAACCCCTACGAGCAGTACTTC.

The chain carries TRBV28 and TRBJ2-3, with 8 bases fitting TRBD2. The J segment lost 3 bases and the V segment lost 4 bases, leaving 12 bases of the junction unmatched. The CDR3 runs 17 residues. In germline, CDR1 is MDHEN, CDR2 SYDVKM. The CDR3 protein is CASSSTMGLAGTDTQYF. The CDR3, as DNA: TGTGCCAGCAGTTCTACCATGGGGCTAGCGGGTACAGATACGCAGTATTTT.

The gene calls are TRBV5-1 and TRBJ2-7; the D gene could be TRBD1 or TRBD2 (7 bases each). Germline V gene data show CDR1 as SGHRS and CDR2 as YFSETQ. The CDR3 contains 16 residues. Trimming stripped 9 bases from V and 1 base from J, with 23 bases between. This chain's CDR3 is CATRQGGSGASYEQYF. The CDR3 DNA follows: TGCGCCACCAGACAGGGAGGGAGCGGGGCTTCCTACGAGCAGTACTTC.

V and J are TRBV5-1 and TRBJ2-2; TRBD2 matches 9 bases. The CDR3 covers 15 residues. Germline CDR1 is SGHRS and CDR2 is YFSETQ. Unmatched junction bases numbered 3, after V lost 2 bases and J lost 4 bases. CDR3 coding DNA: TGCGCCAGCAGCTTTAGCGGGAGCGGCACCGGGGAGCTGTTTTTT. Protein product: CASSFSGSGTGELFF.

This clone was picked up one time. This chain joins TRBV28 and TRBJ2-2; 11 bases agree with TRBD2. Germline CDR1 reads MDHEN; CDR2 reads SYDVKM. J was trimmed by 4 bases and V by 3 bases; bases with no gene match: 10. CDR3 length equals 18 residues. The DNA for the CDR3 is TGTGCCAGCAGTTTCCTCACTAGCGGGAGATGGGGCACCGGGGAGCTGTTTTTT. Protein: CASSFLTSGRWGTGELFF.

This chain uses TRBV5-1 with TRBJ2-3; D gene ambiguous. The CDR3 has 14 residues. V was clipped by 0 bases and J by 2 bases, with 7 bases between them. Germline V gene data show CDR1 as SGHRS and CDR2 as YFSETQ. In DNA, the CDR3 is TGCGCCAGCAGCTTGGTCGGAATCACAGATACGCAGTATTTT. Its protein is CASSLVGITDTQYF. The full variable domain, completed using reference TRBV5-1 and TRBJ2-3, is KAGVTQTPRYLIKTRGQQVTLSCSPISGHRSVSWYQQTPGQGLQFLFEYFSETQRNKGNFPGRFSGRQFSNSRSEMNVSTLELGDSALYLCASSLVGITDTQYFGPGTRLTVL.

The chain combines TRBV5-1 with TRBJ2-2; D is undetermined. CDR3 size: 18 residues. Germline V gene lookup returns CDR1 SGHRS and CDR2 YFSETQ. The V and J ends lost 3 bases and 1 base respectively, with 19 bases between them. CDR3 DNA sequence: TGCGCCAGCAGCTCTTTGGACGCGGTAAAGCTGAACACCGGGGAGCTGTTTTTT. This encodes CASSSLDAVKLNTGELFF.

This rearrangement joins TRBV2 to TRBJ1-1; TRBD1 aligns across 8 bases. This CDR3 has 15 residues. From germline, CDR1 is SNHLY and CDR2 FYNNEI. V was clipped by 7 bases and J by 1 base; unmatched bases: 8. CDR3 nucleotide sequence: TGTGCCAGCACCCTCGAGGACAGGGCGAACACTGAAGCTTTCTTT. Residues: CASTLEDRANTEAFF.

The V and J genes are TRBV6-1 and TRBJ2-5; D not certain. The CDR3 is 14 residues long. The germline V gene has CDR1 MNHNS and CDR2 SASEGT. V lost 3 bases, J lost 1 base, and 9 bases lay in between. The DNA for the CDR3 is TGTGCCAGCAGTGATTCTGGAATCCAAGAGACCCAGTACTTC. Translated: CASSDSGIQETQYF.

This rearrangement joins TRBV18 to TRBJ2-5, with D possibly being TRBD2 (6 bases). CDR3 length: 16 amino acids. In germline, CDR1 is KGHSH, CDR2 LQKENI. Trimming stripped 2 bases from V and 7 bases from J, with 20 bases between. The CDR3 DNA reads TGTGCCAGCTCACCAGGGGTAGCGGCTACTAAAGGGACCCAGTACTTC. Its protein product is CASSPGVAATKGTQYF.